A selection of T cell receptor beta chains follows, all from one sample in a study of blood T cells in healthy people across ages. One entry per CDR3 protein, called by TCRdb with MiXCR from the 5' RACE reads. The sample lists 1,500,000 or so distinct CDR3 sequences; 59% were seen once. The material sequenced was blood. The receptors stem from a man aged 18 to 29 in good health. Each CDR3 is given with its conserved first and last residue. A D gene is named only where the DNA matches it firmly. Where a row states a size, it is once, few, many or the class of an expanded clone; other rows omit it.

>TRBV12-3/TRBV12-4|-|TRBJ2-2|-
CASSFQGGSNTGELFF
TGTGCCAGCAGTTTCCAGGGGGGGTCGAACACCGGGGAGCTGTTTTTT
>TRBV7-2|-|TRBJ2-7|-
CASSPLLGYEQYF
TGTGCCAGCAGCCCTCTTCTGGGTTACGAGCAGTACTTC
>TRBV28|-|TRBJ1-1|-
CASSPYRVSEAFF
TGTGCCAGCAGTCCGTACAGGGTTTCGGAAGCTTTCTTT
>TRBV29-1|-|TRBJ1-2|-
CSTQTTANYGYTF
TGCAGCACCCAAACGACAGCTAACTATGGCTACACCTTC
>TRBV4-2|-|TRBJ2-4|TRBD2
CASSRDLALAGGSKNIQYF
TGTGCCAGCAGCCGAGACCTCGCCTTAGCGGGAGGTAGCAAAAACATTCAGTACTTC
>TRBV5-6|-|TRBJ1-5|-
CASSAARGRTRPQHF
TGTGCCAGCAGCGCTGCGAGAGGACGGACCAGGCCCCAGCATTTT
>TRBV5-4|-|TRBJ2-3|-
CASSPGYTDTQYF
TGTGCCAGCAGTCCAGGGTACACAGATACGCAGTATTTT
>TRBV6-6|few|TRBJ2-5|-
CASSYPEEETQYF
TGTGCCAGCAGTTACCCCGAGGAAGAGACCCAGTACTTC
>TRBV6-6|few|TRBJ2-1|-
CASSHSWGNEQFF
TGTGCCAGCAGCCATTCGTGGGGCAATGAGCAGTTCTTC
>TRBV5-1|-|TRBJ1-6|-
CASSETGGNSPLHF
TGCGCCAGCAGCGAGACAGGTGGCAATTCACCCCTCCACTTT
>TRBV4-1|-|TRBJ2-5|-
CASSPNQGYETQYF
TGCGCCAGCAGCCCCAACCAGGGTTATGAGACCCAGTACTTC
>TRBV29-1|-|TRBJ2-1|-
CSVEWLARDNEQFF
TGCAGCGTTGAATGGCTAGCGAGAGACAATGAGCAGTTCTTC
>TRBV9|once|TRBJ1-2|-
CASSADSRGYGYTF
TGTGCCAGCAGCGCGGACAGCCGGGGCTATGGCTACACCTTC
>TRBV7-2|few|TRBJ2-5|-
CASSFLPRETQYF
TGTGCCAGCAGCTTTTTACCCAGGGAGACCCAGTACTTC
>TRBV29-1|-|TRBJ2-7|TRBD2
CSVGLAGVEQYF
TGCAGCGTTGGACTAGCGGGAGTCGAGCAGTACTTC
>TRBV3-1|-|TRBJ2-5|-
CASSPDPSGQYF
TGTGCCAGCAGCCCAGATCCCTCGGGACAGTACTTC
>TRBV6-6|-|TRBJ2-5|-
CASSSGTAFEQYF
TGTGCCAGCAGTAGCGGGACAGCCTTTGAGCAGTACTTC